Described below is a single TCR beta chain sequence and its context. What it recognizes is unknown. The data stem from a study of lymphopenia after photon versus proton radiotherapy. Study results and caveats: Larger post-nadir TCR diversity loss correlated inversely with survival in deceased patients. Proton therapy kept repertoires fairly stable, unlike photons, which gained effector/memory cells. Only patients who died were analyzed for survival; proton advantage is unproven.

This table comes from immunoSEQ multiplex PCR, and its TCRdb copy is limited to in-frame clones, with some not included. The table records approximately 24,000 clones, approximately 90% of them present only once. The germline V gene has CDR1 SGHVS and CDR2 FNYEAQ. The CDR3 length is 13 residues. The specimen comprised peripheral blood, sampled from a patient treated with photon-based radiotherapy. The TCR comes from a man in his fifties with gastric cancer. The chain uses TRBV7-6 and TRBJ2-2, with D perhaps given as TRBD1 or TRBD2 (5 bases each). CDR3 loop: CATKGTYTGELFF. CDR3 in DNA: TGTGCTACAAAGGGGACCTACACCGGGGAGCTGTTTTTT.